Each of the 20 T cell receptor beta chains below was sequenced from the same sample in a study of circulating tumor DNA in untreated peripheral T-cell lymphoma. Measured with immunoSEQ multiplex PCR; TCRdb has only the in-frame clones, and not every one. The profile shows thousands of clones, roughly 65% of them singletons. Specimen: tumor tissue. Every receptor here comes from a human donor with peripheral T-cell lymphoma.

The V and J genes are TRBV18 and TRBJ2-7; the match to TRBD1 covers 7 bases. J was trimmed by 3 bases and V by 2 bases; bases with no gene match: 1. This CDR3 contains 13 residues. The V gene's germline CDR1 is KGHSH and CDR2 LQKENI. The chain's CDR3 is CASSPGTDYEQYF. The CDR3 DNA reads as TGTGCCAGCTCACCAGGGACAGACTACGAGCAGTACTTC.

This clone was detected only a few times. This chain joins TRBV19 and TRBJ2-2, with D maybe TRBD1 (6 bases). Trimming shortened V by 5 bases and J by 5 bases, and 12 bases separated the two germline ends. The V gene's germline CDR1 is LNHDA and CDR2 SQIVND (reference sequence). This CDR3 is built from 14 residues. Here the CDR3 reads CASSYQGGTGELFF. For the CDR3, the DNA is TGTGCCAGTAGTTACCAAGGGGGTACCGGGGAGCTGTTTTTT.

CDR3 sequence: CASSSTRNDEQFF. CDR3 sequence (DNA): TGTGCCAGTAGTTCCACTAGGAACGATGAGCAGTTCTTC. This sequence joins TRBV19 and TRBJ2-1, with a tentative D call TRBD2 (5 bases). Trimming shortened V by 5 bases and J by 8 bases, and 13 bases separated the two germline ends. Germline V gene sequence: CDR1 LNHDA, CDR2 SQIVND (reference sequence). The CDR3 has 13 residues.

This rearrangement joins TRBV19 to TRBJ1-5, with D perhaps TRBD1 (6 bases). The CDR3 is made up of 14 amino acids. Deletions cut 4 bases from V and 4 bases from J, with 11 bases between. Germline V lookup: CDR1 LNHDA, CDR2 SQIVND (reference sequence). The CDR3 nucleotides read TGTGCCAGTAGTACCCGAACAGGGAATCAGCCCCAGCATTTT. Translating it yields CASSTRTGNQPQHF. The variable domain in full, completed from reference TRBV19 and TRBJ1-5, reads DGGITQSPKYLFRKEGQNVTLSCEQNLNHDAMYWYRQDPGQGLRLIYYSQIVNDFQKGDIAEGYSVSREKKESFPLTVTSAQKNPTAFYLCASSTRTGNQPQHFGDGTRLSIL.

V usage is TRBV11-3 and J usage is TRBJ2-3; weak D call: TRBD1 (5 bases). Trimming cost V 3 bases and J 0 bases, with 10 bases left between them. Germline values: CDR1 SGHNT, CDR2 YENEEA. The CDR3 consists of 15 residues. The CDR3 bases are TGTGCCAGCAGCTTTGCAGGGCCTAGCACAGATACGCAGTATTTT. Its protein is CASSFAGPSTDTQYF. The full variable domain, with the rest looked up from reference TRBV11-3 and TRBJ2-3, is EAGVVQSPRYKIIEKKQPVAFWCNPISGHNTLYWYLQNLGQGPELLIRYENEEAVDDSQLPKDRFSAERLKGVDSTLKIQPAELGDSAVYLCASSFAGPSTDTQYFGPGTRLTVL.

The rearrangement joins TRBV19 to TRBJ2-1; 8 nucleotides align to TRBD2. This CDR3 has 16 amino acids. With 1 base clipped from V and 1 base from J, the junction kept 3 bases outside the gene matches. Germline V gene data show CDR1 as LNHDA and CDR2 as SQIVND (reference sequence). The CDR3: CASSIGSGISYNEQFF. In nucleotides, the CDR3 is TGTGCCAGTAGTATAGGTAGCGGGATATCCTACAATGAGCAGTTCTTC.

Points on this clone: Mismatch with germline at one junction end may stem from a read error. This chain connects TRBV29-1 to TRBJ1-1; D is possibly TRBD1 (6 bases). Germline CDR1 and CDR2: SQVTM and ANQGSEA. The CDR3 is made up of 13 amino acids. The CDR3 is CSGLQGLNTEAFF. Here the CDR3 DNA reads TGCAGCGGATTACAGGGTCTGAACACTGAAGCTTTTTTT.

This clone was counted between two and nine times. The chain links TRBV19 to TRBJ2-4; TRBD2 agrees at 9 bases. Germline values: CDR1 LNHDA, CDR2 SQIVND (reference sequence). Trimming removed 6 bases from V and 2 bases from J; junction bases left unmatched: 8. The CDR3 contains 16 residues. The CDR3 is CASRGIAGESKNIQYF. In DNA form, the CDR3 reads TGTGCCAGTAGGGGAATAGCGGGAGAGTCCAAAAACATTCAGTACTTC.

This sequence joins TRBV4-1 and TRBJ2-4; the match to TRBD2 covers 11 bases. Germline values: CDR1 MGHRA, CDR2 YSYEKL. The CDR3 is 17 residues long. V lost 3 bases and J lost 6; bases outside the gene matches: 10. CDR3 in amino acids: CASSQRLAGMVGNIQYF. CDR3 coding DNA: TGCGCCAGCAGCCAGAGACTAGCGGGAATGGTCGGAAACATTCAGTACTTC.

This rearrangement joins TRBV27 to TRBJ2-4, with unresolved D. The CDR3 totals 12 residues. Germline loops: CDR1 MNHEY, CDR2 SMNVEV (reference sequence). V was shortened by 11 bases and J by 3 bases, with 11 bases between the two germline ends. In DNA form, the CDR3 reads TGTGCCGAACCGGTAGGCAAAAACATTCAGTACTTC. Amino acid sequence: CAEPVGKNIQYF.

This chain connects TRBV15 to TRBJ2-1; 11 bases align to TRBD2. Per the germline V gene, CDR1 is LNHNV and CDR2 is YYDKDF (reference sequence). The V segment lost 0 bases and the J segment 4 bases; nucleotides outside the gene matches: 8. This CDR3 is 18 amino acids long. The DNA for the CDR3 is TGTGCCACCAGCAGAGATCTAGGTCGACTAGCGGGATACAATGAGCAGTTCTTC. Translated, it gives CATSRDLGRLAGYNEQFF.

The chain combines TRBV10-1 with TRBJ2-2, with D hard to call. The CDR3 has 13 residues. Trimming stripped 7 bases from V and 1 base from J, with 7 bases between. The V gene's germline CDR1 is WNHNN and CDR2 SYGVQD (reference sequence). CDR3 nucleotides: TGCGCCAGCACATCGGGGAACACCGGGGAGCTGTTTTTT. This gives the protein CASTSGNTGELFF.

The V call is TRBV18, the J call TRBJ2-7; TRBD1 might be the D (6 bases). Germline V gene sequence: CDR1 KGHSH, CDR2 LQKENI. This CDR3 comprises 14 residues. With 3 bases removed from V and 2 bases from J, the gap between germline ends came to 11 bases. This CDR3 is CASSPDRNPYEQYF. Here the CDR3 DNA reads TGTGCCAGCTCACCCGACAGGAATCCCTACGAGCAGTACTTC.

The rearrangement uses TRBV29-1 and TRBJ2-1; no firm D call. Germline values: CDR1 SQVTM, CDR2 ANQGSEA. Trimming shortened V by 2 bases and J by 2 bases, and 10 bases separated the two germline ends. This CDR3 is built from 14 residues. The CDR3 DNA sequence: TGCAGCGTTGAAACAGAACGTCCCTACAATGAGCAGTTCTTC. Residues: CSVETERPYNEQFF.

To note about this clone: One end of the junction varies from germline; a read error may be responsible. This chain uses TRBV27 with TRBJ2-2; 14 positions match TRBD2. This CDR3 comprises 17 residues. Per the germline V gene, CDR1 is MNHEY and CDR2 is SMNVEV (reference sequence). Written as DNA, the CDR3 is TGTGCCAGCAGTTGGGGACTAGCGGGAGCAAGCACCGGGGAGCTATTTTTT. Translation: CASSWGLAGASTGELFF.

The chain uses TRBV6-8 and TRBJ1-2; 9 bases align to TRBD1. The length of the CDR3 is 13 residues. Germline V lookup: CDR1 MNHGY, CDR2 SAAAGT. Germline trimming cut 8 bases from V and 6 bases from J; bases unmatched to any gene: 7. CDR3 sequence reads: CASAGTGNNGYTF. CDR3 in DNA: TGTGCCAGCGCTGGGACAGGGAACAATGGCTACACCTTC.

This chain joins TRBV11-1 and TRBJ1-3, with D unresolved. CDR3 length: 15 amino acids. V was cut by 3 bases and J by 2 bases, with 11 bases left in between. Germline CDR1 is SGHAT and CDR2 is FQDESV (reference sequence). The CDR3 region is CASSFFQLTGNTIYF. The DNA for the CDR3 is TGTGCCAGCAGCTTTTTCCAGCTGACTGGAAACACCATATATTTT.

The V gene is TRBV28, the J gene TRBJ2-7, with a weak D call TRBD1 (6 bases). The CDR3 runs to 12 residues. The germline CDR1 and CDR2 sequences are MDHEN and SYDVKM. The germline V and J ends were trimmed by 8 bases and 6 bases, with 14 bases remaining between them. The chain's CDR3 is CASRGGLGEQYF. The DNA for the CDR3 is TGTGCCAGCCGTGGGGGCTTAGGCGAGCAGTACTTC.

This chain connects TRBV19 to TRBJ2-1, with 11 bases lining up with TRBD1. Trimming took 9 bases from V and 8 from J; bases not matched to a gene: 6. Germline V lookup: CDR1 LNHDA, CDR2 SQIVND (reference sequence). The CDR3 contains 13 residues. CDR3 residues: CASRDRGMDEQFF. The CDR3 bases are TGTGCCAGCCGGGACAGGGGGATGGATGAGCAGTTCTTC.

The chain links TRBV5-1 to TRBJ2-5; D perhaps matches TRBD1 (5 bases). Germline V gene data show CDR1 as SGHRS and CDR2 as YFSETQ. The V end lost 4 bases, the J end lost 1 base, and 14 bases lay between the germline ends. The CDR3 consists of 15 residues. The CDR3 DNA follows: TGCGCCAGCAGCCGTGGGGCTTCGGGCCAAGAGACCCAGTACTTC. It encodes CASSRGASGQETQYF. The full variable domain, completed using reference TRBV5-1 and TRBJ2-5, is KAGVTQTPRYLIKTRGQQVTLSCSPISGHRSVSWYQQTPGQGLQFLFEYFSETQRNKGNFPGRFSGRQFSNSRSEMNVSTLELGDSALYLCASSRGASGQETQYFGPGTRLLVL.